This entry lists 8 T cell receptor beta chains sequenced from one sample in a study of T cell repertoires in cytomegalovirus infection (dated by TCRdb to between 2018 and 2020). Their target antigens are unknown. Sequencing was carried out with an Illumina HiSeq 1500. The public reads were run again by TCRdb, first through fastp at Q25 and then through MiXCR, and only productive beta chains were kept. Under each unique CDR3 protein, matching rows form one entry showing the most common genes and DNA. Present in this sample are 450,000 to 600,000 distinct CDR3 sequences, around 35% of which were seen just once. About 17% of the sample is in the top ten clones. The sample's treatment or condition label, in plain terms: in vitro stimulation with specific CMV peptide epitopes to enrich CMV-specific T cells. The material was cultured PBMCs, obtained from culture after CMV antigen stimulation. The receptors shown here come from a human donor in good health (CMV status not recorded). Some clones in this sample may be carry-over from other donors' samples.

This chain joins TRBV12-3 or TRBV12-4 and TRBJ2-1, with D perhaps matching TRBD2 (6 bases). Trimming took 6 bases from V and 7 from J, leaving 31 bases between them. CDR3 length: 19 residues. CDR3 bases: TGTGCCAGCAGCCCCCCCTTCGGGGGTTTAAGACCGTCGGGGAATGAGCAGTTCTTC. This codes for CASSPPFGGLRPSGNEQFF.

This clonotype appeared a single time. J is TRBJ1-2 and V is TRBV6-2 or TRBV6-3; a possible D gene is TRBD1 (5 bases). The CDR3 is made up of 18 amino acids. Germline V gene sequence: CDR1 MNHEY, CDR2 SVGEGT. V lost 0 bases to trimming and J lost 1 base, with 18 bases between them. The CDR3 region is CASSYSLGVGRINYGYTF. DNA of the CDR3: TGTGCCAGCAGTTACTCGTTGGGGGTCGGACGGATTAACTATGGCTACACCTTC.

The V gene is TRBV12-3 or TRBV12-4, the J gene TRBJ2-7, with D perhaps matching TRBD2 (6 bases). V lost 7 bases and J 6 bases, leaving 22 bases between the germline ends. This CDR3 is built from 15 residues. The CDR3 DNA sequence: TGTGCCAGCAAACCTTCCTACGGGAGAGTAAGCGAGCAGTACGTC. Protein sequence: CASKPSYGRVSEQYV.

The chain uses TRBV4-3 and TRBJ2-1; D is tentatively TRBD1 or TRBD2 (5 bases each). This CDR3 is built from 15 residues. The germline V gene has CDR1 LGHNA and CDR2 YSLEER. Trimming took 3 bases from V and 2 from J, leaving 11 bases between them. This CDR3 is CASSQNRGPYNEQFF. The DNA of the CDR3 is TGCGCCAGCAGCCAGAACCGGGGACCCTACAATGAGCAGTTCTTC.

This clonotype was recorded at least ten times. J is TRBJ2-1 and V is TRBV7-2, with 8 bases lining up with TRBD1. Trimming at V came to 5 bases and at J to 8 bases, leaving 17 bases not matched to a gene. Germline V gene sequence: CDR1 SGHTA, CDR2 FQGNSA. This CDR3 contains 17 residues. The CDR3 bases are TGTGCCAGCAGCCCTTTGGGGGCCAGGGGGCTTCGGGATGAGCAGTTCTTC. This codes for CASSPLGARGLRDEQFF.

The V gene is TRBV5-1, the J gene TRBJ2-7, with 7 bases fitting TRBD1. CDR3 length equals 13 residues. Germline-derived CDR1 and CDR2 are SGHRS and YFSETQ. The J segment lost 2 bases and the V segment lost 3 bases, leaving 2 bases of the junction unmatched. The CDR3 spells CASSWDRPYEQYF. CDR3 nucleotides: TGCGCCAGCAGCTGGGACAGACCCTACGAGCAGTACTTC.

The chain couples TRBV6-5 to TRBJ2-7; D uncertain. Trimming stripped 4 bases from V and 2 bases from J, with 12 bases between. The CDR3 is 14 amino acids. Germline CDR1 reads MNHEY; CDR2 reads SVGAGI. The CDR3 reads CASSLPQRAYEQYV. The CDR3 DNA is TGTGCCAGCAGTTTGCCTCAAAGGGCCTACGAGCAGTACGTC.

This clonotype was seen a handful of times. This sequence joins TRBV6-2 or TRBV6-3 and TRBJ2-1, with 10 bases that match TRBD2. Germline CDR1 reads MNHEY; CDR2 reads SVGEGT. Trimming took 4 bases from V and 7 from J; bases not matched to a gene: 10. The CDR3 consists of 16 residues. DNA for the CDR3: TGTGCCAGCAGTTCCAATGCGGCTAGCGGGGGTAATGAGCAGTTCTTC. Encoded protein: CASSSNAASGGNEQFF.